This record covers a single T cell receptor beta chain. This entry is derived from a study of blood T cell repertoires in COVID-19. The germline CDR1 and CDR2 sequences are ENHRY and SYGVKD. The CDR3 is 12 amino acids. V shed 6 bases and J 8 bases; nucleotides not matched to a gene: 5. In the original analysis: Nucleated cell number was recorded as an estimate derived from reference gene primer amplification. Clones were sequenced by immunoSEQ multiplex PCR, and TCRdb holds only the in-frame ones, with some missing. V and J calls and clone size are as listed in that table; D and trimming were resolved from the DNA. The table lists about 75,000 clones, approximately 90% of them singletons.

This sequence joins TRBV10-3 and TRBJ1-2, with TRBD1 matching 8 bases. This TCR was recovered from a human donor in a cohort sampled during active COVID-19. The sample taken for sequencing was peripheral blood. CDR3 sequence reads: CAISYRGEGYTF. CDR3 nucleotide sequence: TGTGCCATCAGCTACAGGGGGGAGGGCTACACCTTC.